The rows below give T cell receptor beta chains drawn from one sample of a study of beta chain features in type 1 diabetes. Data came from immunoSEQ multiplex PCR; TCRdb stores just in-frame clones and leaves some out. The sample has 120,000 to 150,000 clones, less than 11% seen once. Sequenced input: naive CD4+ T cells from blood. These receptors all stem from a man younger than 30 in good health. CDR3s include the opening cysteine and the closing phenylalanine or tryptophan. A D gene is named only where the DNA matches it firmly. The size of a clone is reported for some rows only, either as once, few or many, or as a class for expanded clones.

v_call	d_call	clone_size	j_call	cdr3_nt	cdr3_aa
TRBV6-1	TRBD1	few	TRBJ2-7	TGTGCCAGCAGGGCAGGACAGGTCCTCTCCTACGAGCAGTACTTC	CASRAGQVLSYEQYF
TRBV30	TRBD1	few	TRBJ1-6	TGTGCCTGGAGTGTAATGGGCAGGGGGAATTCACCCCTCCACTTT	CAWSVMGRGNSPLHF
TRBV5-1	TRBD2	.	TRBJ2-3	TGCGCCAGCAGCTTCTTAGCGGGGGACCCGACAGATACGCAGTATTTT	CASSFLAGDPTDTQYF
TRBV18	TRBD2	.	TRBJ2-1	TGTGCCAGCTCACCGGGACTAGCGCCCCCCAATGAGCAGTTCTTC	CASSPGLAPPNEQFF
TRBV7-3	TRBD2	few	TRBJ2-1	TGTGCCAGCAGCCCAGGCGGGGCGGGGGGGCACAATGAGCAGTTCTTC	CASSPGGAGGHNEQFF
TRBV18	TRBD1	.	TRBJ2-3	TGTGCCAGCTCACTAAACAGGGGCTACACAGATACGCAGTATTTT	CASSLNRGYTDTQYF
TRBV7-9	TRBD2	few	TRBJ2-5	TGTGCCAGCAATCTAGCGGGGGGCGGAGAGACCCAGTACTTC	CASNLAGGGETQYF
TRBV6-1	TRBD2	few	TRBJ2-5	TGTGCCAGCAGTGGACTAGCGGGAGCGGGAAAGGAGACCCAGTACTTC	CASSGLAGAGKETQYF
TRBV6-1	.	.	TRBJ2-7	TGTGCCAGCAGTGAGGCCGCACCCCAGTTTGACGAGCAGTACTTC	CASSEAAPQFDEQYF
TRBV18	TRBD1	few	TRBJ2-7	TGTGCCAGCTCACCCCTACAGGGGGTCACCTACGAGCAGTACTTC	CASSPLQGVTYEQYF
TRBV7-2	TRBD2	few	TRBJ2-3	TGTGCCAGCAGCCGTAGCGGGACTAGCACAGATACGCAGTATTTT	CASSRSGTSTDTQYF
TRBV7-9	.	many	TRBJ1-5	TGTGCCAGCAGCCCGGAGGGGAGCCAGCCCCAGCATTTT	CASSPEGSQPQHF
TRBV2	.	few	TRBJ2-6	TGTGCCAGCAGGGTACAGGGCTCTGGGGCCAACGTCCTGACTTTC	CASRVQGSGANVLTF
TRBV18	.	many	TRBJ1-3	TGTGCCAGCTCACCACCATCTAACTCTGGAAACACCATATATTTT	CASSPPSNSGNTIYF
TRBV4-1	.	.	TRBJ2-7	TGCGCCACTACGGGGACTCCTAGCTCCTACGAGCAGTACTTC	CATTGTPSSYEQYF
TRBV28	.	.	TRBJ1-2	TGTGCCAGCAGGACAGGCCTTGGGTATGGCTACACCTTC	CASRTGLGYGYTF
TRBV5-6	TRBD2	few	TRBJ2-1	TGTGCCAGCAGCCCCGGGACTAGAACTTACAATGAGCAGTTCTTC	CASSPGTRTYNEQFF
TRBV7-2	TRBD1	few	TRBJ2-6	TGTGCCAGCAGCGTTACAGGGGGCGTTGGGGCCAACGTCCTGACTTTC	CASSVTGGVGANVLTF
TRBV6-4	TRBD2	.	TRBJ2-1	TGTGCCAGCAGTGTGCGGGGGATACTCTACAATGAGCAGTTCTTC	CASSVRGILYNEQFF
TRBV9	TRBD1	.	TRBJ1-5	TGTGCCAGCAGCAAAACCGGGACAGGGCTCGATCAGCCCCAGCATTTT	CASSKTGTGLDQPQHF
TRBV2	.	few	TRBJ2-7	TGTGCCAGCAGTGAGGGTATCACAGGCAGCTCCTACGAGCAGTACTTC	CASSEGITGSSYEQYF
TRBV2	.	.	TRBJ1-4	TGTGCCAGCAGCTCACAGGAAAAACTGTTTTTT	CASSSQEKLFF
TRBV30	.	.	TRBJ2-5	TGTGCCTGGAGTGTAAAGGGGCAGACCCAGTACTTC	CAWSVKGQTQYF
TRBV5-1	TRBD1	few	TRBJ2-1	TGCGCCAGCAGCTTGGTGACAGGGGGCGAGAATGAGCAGTTCTTC	CASSLVTGGENEQFF
TRBV5-8	TRBD1	.	TRBJ2-2	TGTGCCAGCAGCACGGGACAGGGTATAACCGGGGAGCTGTTTTTT	CASSTGQGITGELFF